Below are 32 T cell receptor beta chains sequenced from a single sample in a study of shared clonotypes between healthy human individuals. Profiling relied on immunoSEQ multiplex PCR, and the TCRdb table lists in-frame clones only, not all of them. The table has about 450,000 clones, around 80% seen once. Sequenced input: PBMCs. These receptors originate from a woman aged 40-49 years in good health. Some clones in this sample may be carry-over from other donors' samples.

This chain links TRBV23-1 with TRBJ2-7; a possible D gene is TRBD1 (6 bases). TRBV23-1 is assigned to the ORF class and has an uncertain function. This CDR3 has 12 residues. V was trimmed by 10 bases and J by 2 bases, leaving 12 bases between them. CDR3 coding DNA: TGCGCCAAGGGCAGGGGTCCCTACGAGCAGTACTTC. Translating it yields CAKGRGPYEQYF.

The gene calls are TRBV5-1 and TRBJ2-5; 12 bases are a match to TRBD2. The J call may not be correct, given that the DNA end is closer to TRBJ2-7. The CDR3 sequence is 16 residues long. Germline V lookup: CDR1 SGHRS, CDR2 YFSETQ. DNA of the CDR3: TGCGCCAGCAGCTCGCTAGCGGGAGGGCCGGGTTACGAGCAGTACTTC. Protein sequence: CASSSLAGGPGYEQYF.

V usage is TRBV18 and J usage is TRBJ1-4, with D uncertain. Germline V gene sequence: CDR1 KGHSH, CDR2 LQKENI. Deletions cut 4 bases from V and 5 bases from J, with 5 bases between. The CDR3 sequence is 12 residues long. The CDR3 DNA reads as TGTGCCAGCTCACGGTTGAATGAAAAACTGTTTTTT. Protein sequence: CASSRLNEKLFF.

The V gene is TRBV28, the J gene TRBJ1-5, with a weak D call TRBD1 (5 bases). Germline CDR1 and CDR2: MDHEN and SYDVKM. The CDR3 loop spans 12 amino acids. Trimming removed 7 bases from V and 5 bases from J, with 9 bases in between. The CDR3 nucleotides read TGTGCCAGCACAGGGACCCATCAGCCCCAGCATTTT. Its protein is CASTGTHQPQHF. The full variable domain, with the rest looked up from reference TRBV28 and TRBJ1-5, is DVKVTQSSRYLVKRTGEKVFLECVQDMDHENMFWYRQDPGLGLRLIYFSYDVKMKEKGDIPEGYSVSREKKERFSLILESASTNQTSMYLCASTGTHQPQHFGDGTRLSIL.

This sequence joins TRBV5-6 and TRBJ1-3; TRBD1 might be the D (6 bases). The length of the CDR3 is 15 residues. V lost 2 bases, J lost 4 bases, and 13 bases lay in between. Germline assignment: CDR1 SGHDT and CDR2 YYEEEE. As DNA, the CDR3 is TGTGCCAGCAGCTTCCTTCAGGGGACCGGAAACACCATATATTTT. It encodes CASSFLQGTGNTIYF.

The chain combines TRBV7-6 with TRBJ1-4; unclear D gene. Trimming left V 3 bases short and J 4 bases short, with 9 bases between. Germline loops: CDR1 SGHVS, CDR2 FNYEAQ. CDR3 size: 14 residues. CDR3 residues: CASSFSRSNEKLFF. CDR3 bases: TGTGCCAGCAGCTTTTCTCGCAGTAATGAAAAACTGTTTTTT. Filled out from reference TRBV7-6 and TRBJ1-4, the complete variable domain reads GAGVSQSPRYKVTKRGQDVALRCDPISGHVSLYWYRQALGQGPEFLTYFNYEAQQDKSGLPNDRFSAERPEGSISTLTIQRTEQRDSAMYRCASSFSRSNEKLFFGSGTQLSVL.

The chain couples TRBV27 to TRBJ2-7, with 11 bases identical to TRBD1. Trimming removed 5 bases from V and 7 bases from J; junction bases left unmatched: 7. Germline assignment: CDR1 MNHEY and CDR2 SMNVEV (reference sequence). The CDR3 consists of 14 residues. The CDR3 protein is CASSPGQGAREQYF. The CDR3 DNA reads TGTGCCAGCAGTCCAGGACAGGGGGCGAGGGAGCAGTACTTC.

V and J are TRBV28 and TRBJ2-7; 11 bases align to TRBD2. The CDR3 runs to 16 residues. V was pared by 7 bases and J by 7 bases, with 15 bases of the junction left unmatched. CDR1 is MDHEN, CDR2 SYDVKM, per germline. CDR3 DNA: TGTGCCAGCACCCCTCCGGGACTAGCGGTTTCGGGGGAGCAGTACTTC. Its protein product is CASTPPGLAVSGEQYF.

The chain combines TRBV4-2 with TRBJ2-5; possible D gene TRBD2, 6 bases. The CDR3 loop spans 15 amino acids. CDR1 is LGHNA, CDR2 YNFKEQ, per germline. V was shortened by 3 bases and J by 4 bases, with 15 bases between the two germline ends. The CDR3 loop reads CASSQYEGGGETQYF. The CDR3 DNA sequence: TGTGCCAGCAGCCAGTACGAGGGAGGAGGAGAGACCCAGTACTTC.

The chain has TRBV19 and TRBJ1-1, with 7 bases identical to TRBD1. The CDR3 is 14 amino acids. Germline CDR1 LNHDA, CDR2 SQIVND (reference sequence). The V segment lost 4 bases and the J segment 4 bases; nucleotides outside the gene matches: 6. The CDR3 bases are TGTGCCAGTAGTAGTCAGACAGGGACCACTGAAGCTTTCTTT. Residues: CASSSQTGTTEAFF.

The rearrangement links TRBV6-5 to TRBJ2-1; D unclear. CDR3 length: 13 amino acids. The germline V gene has CDR1 MNHEY and CDR2 SVGAGI. Trimming cost V 5 bases and J 3 bases, with 8 bases left between them. The CDR3 DNA is TGTGCCAGCAGTCCCCGAGTCTACAATGAGCAGTTCTTC. Translation: CASSPRVYNEQFF.

The chain couples TRBV5-4 to TRBJ2-7; D might be TRBD1 or TRBD2, each matching 7 bases. The CDR3 is 15 residues long. Germline CDR1 is SGHNT and CDR2 is YYREEE (reference sequence). V was trimmed by 4 bases and J by 5 bases, leaving 19 bases between them. CDR3 sequence (DNA): TGTGCCAGCAGCCCAGGGGGGGCCTTAGAGGACGAGCAGTACTTC. As protein: CASSPGGALEDEQYF.

The J gene is TRBJ1-2, the V gene TRBV9, with 7 bases identical to TRBD1. V shed 3 bases, J shed 7 bases, and the junction held 9 bases outside the gene matches. Germline CDR1 reads SGDLS; CDR2 reads YYNGEE. This CDR3 comprises 14 residues. DNA for the CDR3: TGTGCCAGCAGCGATCACAGGGGCATGGGTGGCTACACCTTC. Its protein product is CASSDHRGMGGYTF.

Points on this clone: One end of the junction does not line up with germline, which may come from a read error. This chain connects TRBV2 to TRBJ2-7, with D tentatively TRBD1 (6 bases). There are 11 residues in the CDR3. CDR1 SNHLY and CDR2 FYNNEI come from the germline V gene. CDR3 residues: CASREGGEQYF. The CDR3 DNA sequence: TGTGCCAGCAGGGAAGGGGGCGAGCAGTACTTC.

This clone came up many times. The rearrangement uses TRBV5-1 and TRBJ2-7; 11 positions agree with TRBD2. With 3 bases clipped from V and 6 bases from J, the junction kept 5 bases outside the gene matches. Germline CDR1 and CDR2: SGHRS and YFSETQ. The length of the CDR3 is 14 residues. CDR3 nucleotide sequence: TGCGCCAGCAGCTGGACTAGCGGGTCGGTCGAGCAGTACTTC. Its protein is CASSWTSGSVEQYF. The full variable domain, completed using reference TRBV5-1 and TRBJ2-7, is KAGVTQTPRYLIKTRGQQVTLSCSPISGHRSVSWYQQTPGQGLQFLFEYFSETQRNKGNFPGRFSGRQFSNSRSEMNVSTLELGDSALYLCASSWTSGSVEQYFGPGTRLTVT.

The chain links TRBV11-2 to TRBJ2-7; no reliable D call. CDR1 and CDR2 (germline): SGHAT, FQNNGV. The CDR3 has 13 residues. V was shortened by 8 bases and J by 3 bases, with 14 bases between the two germline ends. CDR3 in amino acids: CASPLETFYEQYF. As DNA, the CDR3 is TGTGCCAGCCCGCTGGAGACCTTCTACGAGCAGTACTTC.

This clone was seen only once. CDR3: CASSRTSYNEQFF. CDR3 nucleotides: TGTGCCAGCAGTAGGACCTCCTACAATGAGCAGTTCTTC. The chain recombines TRBV27 with TRBJ2-1, with D unclear. The CDR3 sequence is 13 residues long. Trimming removed 5 bases from V and 0 bases from J, with 5 bases in between. CDR1 and CDR2 (germline): MNHEY, SMNVEV (reference sequence).

The chain joins TRBV5-1 to TRBJ1-4, with D possibly matching TRBD1 (6 bases). The CDR3 is 14 amino acids. CDR1 and CDR2 (germline): SGHRS, YFSETQ. Deletions cut 1 base from V and 4 bases from J, with 8 bases between. This CDR3 is CASSLTRGNEKLFF. DNA of the CDR3: TGCGCCAGCAGCTTGACCAGGGGTAATGAAAAACTGTTTTTT. The whole variable domain, filled in from reference TRBV5-1 and TRBJ1-4, reads KAGVTQTPRYLIKTRGQQVTLSCSPISGHRSVSWYQQTPGQGLQFLFEYFSETQRNKGNFPGRFSGRQFSNSRSEMNVSTLELGDSALYLCASSLTRGNEKLFFGSGTQLSVL.

This clone was observed a few times. The chain is built from TRBV7-9 and TRBJ1-3; D ambiguous. V shed 11 bases and J shed 4 bases, with 9 bases lying between them. Germline CDR1 reads SEHNR; CDR2 reads FQNEAQ (reference sequence). The CDR3 sequence is 11 residues long. CDR3 in DNA: TGTGCCTGGGATCCGGGAAACACCATATATTTT. Its protein is CAWDPGNTIYF.

This clone showed up just a few times. This chain connects TRBV4-2 to TRBJ2-3; no reliable D call. This CDR3 comprises 13 residues. Deletions cut 1 base from V and 10 bases from J, with 12 bases between. Germline V gene data show CDR1 as LGHNA and CDR2 as YNFKEQ. This CDR3 is CASSQAPDESQYF. In DNA, the CDR3 is TGTGCCAGCAGCCAAGCCCCGGATGAATCGCAGTATTTT.

The count of this clone is one. This chain connects TRBV30 to TRBJ1-2; 8 bases agree with TRBD1. The CDR3 has 14 residues. CDR1 and CDR2 from the germline V gene are GTSNPN and SVGIG (reference sequence). V lost 5 bases to trimming and J lost 4 bases; unmatched junction nucleotides: 9. CDR3 sequence (DNA): TGTGCCTGGGGGACAGGCACCCAGGGCTATGGCTACACCTTC. Amino acids: CAWGTGTQGYGYTF.

V and J are TRBV2 and TRBJ2-7; D might be TRBD1 or TRBD2, each matching 5 bases. Trimming removed 7 bases from V and 3 bases from J, with 16 bases in between. This CDR3 has 14 residues. CDR1 is SNHLY, CDR2 FYNNEI, per germline. The CDR3: CASTSGDGDYEQYF. CDR3 coding DNA: TGTGCCAGCACCAGTGGGGACGGAGACTACGAGCAGTACTTC.

The chain recombines TRBV7-2 with TRBJ2-7; possible D gene TRBD1, 6 bases. Germline V gene data show CDR1 as SGHTA and CDR2 as FQGNSA. The CDR3 length is 13 residues. V lost 5 bases and J lost 8, with 16 bases in between. The CDR3 sequence is CASSGNRDGQQYF. The CDR3 nucleotides are TGTGCCAGCAGCGGGAACAGGGACGGGCAGCAGTACTTC.

V is TRBV20-1 and J is TRBJ2-1; unclear D gene. This CDR3 is built from 11 residues. Trimming took 5 bases from V and 9 from J, leaving 11 bases between them. Germline CDR1 DFQATT, CDR2 SNEGSKA (reference sequence). The CDR3 here is CSASLFGEQFF. CDR3 DNA: TGCAGTGCTTCTCTGTTCGGTGAGCAGTTCTTC.

The rearrangement joins TRBV5-1 to TRBJ2-1; 8 bases are a match to TRBD2. Trimming cost V 3 bases and J 9 bases; bases outside gene matches: 8. Germline-derived CDR1 and CDR2 are SGHRS and YFSETQ. The CDR3 covers 14 residues. The CDR3 protein is CASSSSGSSSEQFF. The CDR3 coding sequence is TGCGCCAGCAGCTCCAGCGGGAGCTCGAGTGAGCAGTTCTTC.

This sequence joins TRBV6-5 and TRBJ2-3, with no clear D. In germline, CDR1 is MNHEY, CDR2 SVGAGI. The CDR3 has 12 residues. V lost 7 bases and J 0 bases, leaving 5 bases between the germline ends. For the CDR3, the DNA is TGTGCCAGCACCTCTAGCACAGATACGCAGTATTTT. This encodes CASTSSTDTQYF.

There are a few counts of this clone. One junction end does not reproduce the germline sequence, and a read error may be involved. The V call is TRBV30, the J call TRBJ1-2; D perhaps matches TRBD1 (5 bases). The CDR3 length is 14 residues. Germline-derived CDR1 and CDR2 are GTSNPN and SVGIG (reference sequence). The CDR3 loop is CAWKKQENPYGHTF. The CDR3 DNA is TGTGCCTGGAAGAAACAGGAGAATCCATATGGCCACACCTTC.

This rearrangement joins TRBV2 to TRBJ2-5, with D perhaps matching TRBD2 (5 bases). Germline V gene data show CDR1 as SNHLY and CDR2 as FYNNEI. V dropped 3 bases and J dropped 7 bases, with 15 bases sitting between them. This CDR3 comprises 14 residues. The CDR3 nucleotides are TGTGCCAGCAGTGACGTTACGGGGAGTGTGACCCAGTACTTC. This sequence encodes CASSDVTGSVTQYF.

The chain joins TRBV2 to TRBJ1-2; D is unresolved. CDR1 and CDR2 from the germline V gene are SNHLY and FYNNEI. This CDR3 spans 13 amino acids. The V gene lost 1 base and the J gene lost 6 bases, with 9 bases spanning the gap. Written as DNA, the CDR3 is TGTGCCAGCAGTGAAGGTTGGGCAGATGGCTACACCTTC. Its translation: CASSEGWADGYTF.

The J gene is TRBJ2-5, the V gene TRBV10-3, with D uncertain. CDR1 ENHRY and CDR2 SYGVKD come from the germline V gene. V lost 4 bases and J lost 4, with 7 bases in between. This CDR3 comprises 12 residues. CDR3 amino acids: CAISANPETQYF. The CDR3 region has the DNA TGTGCCATCAGTGCGAATCCAGAGACCCAGTACTTC.

CDR3 nucleotide sequence: TGTGCCAGTAGTACAGGGCTCTACGAGCAGTACTTC. Protein product: CASSTGLYEQYF. V gene TRBV19 combines with J gene TRBJ2-7, with a tentative D call TRBD1 (5 bases). This CDR3 contains 12 residues. V was cut by 4 bases and J by 3 bases, with 7 bases left in between. CDR1 LNHDA and CDR2 SQIVND come from the germline V gene (reference sequence). The full variable domain, rest sourced from reference TRBV19 and TRBJ2-7, is DGGITQSPKYLFRKEGQNVTLSCEQNLNHDAMYWYRQDPGQGLRLIYYSQIVNDFQKGDIAEGYSVSREKKESFPLTVTSAQKNPTAFYLCASSTGLYEQYFGPGTRLTVT.

The table lists this clone with a count of one. As DNA, the CDR3 is TGTGCCAGCGTAGACTGGGGACGGGAGTTAAGTGAAGCTTTCTTT. Protein sequence: CASVDWGRELSEAFF. The chain has TRBV6-1 and TRBJ1-1; TRBD1 is a possible D gene (5 bases). V was trimmed by 8 bases and J by 7 bases, leaving 23 bases between them. Looked up from germline, CDR1 is MNHNS and CDR2 is SASEGT. The CDR3 extends over 15 amino acids.